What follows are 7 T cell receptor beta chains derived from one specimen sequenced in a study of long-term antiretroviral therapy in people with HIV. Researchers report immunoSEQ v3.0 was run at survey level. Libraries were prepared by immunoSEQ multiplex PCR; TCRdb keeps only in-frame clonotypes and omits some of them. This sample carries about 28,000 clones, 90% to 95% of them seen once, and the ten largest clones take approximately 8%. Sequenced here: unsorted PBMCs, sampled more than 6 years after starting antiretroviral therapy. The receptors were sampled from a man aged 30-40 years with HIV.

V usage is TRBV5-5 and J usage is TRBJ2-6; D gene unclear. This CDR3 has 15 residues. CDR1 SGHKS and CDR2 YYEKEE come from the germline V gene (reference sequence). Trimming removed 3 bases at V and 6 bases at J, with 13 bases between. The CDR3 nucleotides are TGTGCCAGCAGCTCCTACAGTCGTGCGGCCAACGTCCTGACTTTC. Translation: CASSSYSRAANVLTF.

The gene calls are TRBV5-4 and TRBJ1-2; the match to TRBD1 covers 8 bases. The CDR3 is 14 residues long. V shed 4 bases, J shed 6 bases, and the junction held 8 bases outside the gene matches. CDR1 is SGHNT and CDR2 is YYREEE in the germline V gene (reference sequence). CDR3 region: CASSRTGRSHGYTF. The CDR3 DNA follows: TGTGCCAGCAGCCGGACAGGGCGAAGTCATGGCTACACCTTC. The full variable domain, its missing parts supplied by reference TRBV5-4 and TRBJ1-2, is ETGVTQSPTHLIKTRGQQVTLRCSSQSGHNTVSWYQQALGQGPQFIFQYYREEENGRGNFPPRFSGLQFPNYSSELNVNALELDDSALYLCASSRTGRSHGYTFGSGTRLTVV.

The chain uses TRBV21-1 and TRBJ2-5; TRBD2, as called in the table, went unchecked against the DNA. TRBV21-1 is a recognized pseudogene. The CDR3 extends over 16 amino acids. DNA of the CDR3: TGTGCCAGCAGCAAAGGGACTCGACTAGCGGGGGAGACCCAGTACTTC. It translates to CASSKGTRLAGETQYF.

In DNA form, the CDR3 reads TGTGCCAGCAGCTTGGTGGGAGGGGGTATCACCGGGGAGCTGTTTTTT. Translating it yields CASSLVGGGITGELFF. The chain uses TRBV5-5 and TRBJ2-2; D is possibly TRBD2 (7 bases). Per germline, CDR1 SGHKS and CDR2 YYEKEE (reference sequence). Trimming removed 0 bases at V and 4 bases at J, with 13 bases between. CDR3 length equals 16 residues.

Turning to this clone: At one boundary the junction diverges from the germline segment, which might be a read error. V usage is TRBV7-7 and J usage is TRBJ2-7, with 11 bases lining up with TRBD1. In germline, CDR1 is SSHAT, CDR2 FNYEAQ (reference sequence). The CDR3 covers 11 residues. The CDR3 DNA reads TGTGCTAGCAGCACGGGGACAGGGGGGTACTTC. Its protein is CASSTGTGGYF.

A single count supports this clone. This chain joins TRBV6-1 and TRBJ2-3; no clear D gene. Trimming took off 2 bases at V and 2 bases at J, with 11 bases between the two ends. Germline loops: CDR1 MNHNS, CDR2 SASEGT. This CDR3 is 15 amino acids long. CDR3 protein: CASSERSQNTDTQYF. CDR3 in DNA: TGTGCCAGCAGTGAACGGAGCCAAAACACAGATACGCAGTATTTT.

DNA for the CDR3: TGTGCCAGCAGCGCAGGGATTGATGGGGCCAACGTCCTGACTTTC. It yields the protein CASSAGIDGANVLTF. The chain carries TRBV6-1 and TRBJ2-6; possible D gene TRBD1, 5 bases. The germline CDR1 and CDR2 sequences are MNHNS and SASEGT. This CDR3 has 15 amino acids. Trimming took off 6 bases at V and 3 bases at J, with 12 bases between the two ends.